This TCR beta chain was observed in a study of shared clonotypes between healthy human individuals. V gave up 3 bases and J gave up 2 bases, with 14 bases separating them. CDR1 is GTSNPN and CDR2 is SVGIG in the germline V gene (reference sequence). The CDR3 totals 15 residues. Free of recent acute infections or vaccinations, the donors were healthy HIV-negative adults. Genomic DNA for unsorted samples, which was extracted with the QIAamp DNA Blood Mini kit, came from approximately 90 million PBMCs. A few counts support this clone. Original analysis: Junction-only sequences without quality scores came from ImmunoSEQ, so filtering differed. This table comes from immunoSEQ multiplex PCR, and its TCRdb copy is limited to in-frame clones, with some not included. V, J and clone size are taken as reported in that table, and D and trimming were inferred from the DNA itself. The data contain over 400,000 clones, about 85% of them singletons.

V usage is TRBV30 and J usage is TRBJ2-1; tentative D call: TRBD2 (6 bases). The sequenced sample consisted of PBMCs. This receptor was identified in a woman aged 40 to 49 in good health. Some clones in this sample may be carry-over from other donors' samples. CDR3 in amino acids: CAWRNLGLTYNEQFF. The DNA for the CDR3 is TGTGCCTGGAGGAACCTAGGACTAACCTACAATGAGCAGTTCTTC.